The TCR beta chain described here comes from a study of T cells in Graves' hyperthyroidism and ophthalmopathy. Study-wide results and limits: Blood also showed most of the thyroid clonotypes that were expanded above 0.001.

Each diagnosis was grounded in clinical symptoms, serum thyroxine and TRAb, thyroid ultrasound, and orbital computed tomography. Progressors' blood was drawn at hyperthyroidism diagnosis, before ophthalmopathy symptoms. The source of the PBMCs was approximately 10 ml of fresh peripheral blood. Germline V gives CDR1 SGHTA, CDR2 FQGNSA. V was trimmed by 2 bases and J by 4 bases, leaving 15 bases between them. The CDR3 covers 16 residues. Authors of the study amplified TCR beta CDR3 regions from RNA transcripts. HTBI primers were employed in a first-round RT-PCR of the TCR CDR3. TCRdb reprocessed the multiplex PCR reads with MiXCR, giving one entry per CDR3 protein. This sample yields roughly 300,000 distinct CDR3 sequences, of which 20% to 30% are seen a single time; over 25% belongs to the top ten. This clonotype has a count of ten or more. The antigen is not known.

Sample: blood. The receptor was isolated from a man in his forties with Graves' hyperthyroidism that later progressed to Graves' ophthalmopathy. The rearrangement links TRBV7-2 to TRBJ1-3; D remains unclear. CDR3 coding DNA: TGTGCCAGCAGCTTACACACTATGGGGAACGGAAACACCATATATTTT. Protein product: CASSLHTMGNGNTIYF.